This T cell receptor (beta chain) was documented in a study of T cell responses to AZD1222 COVID-19 vaccine (dated by TCRdb to the early 2020s). Broadly, across the study: A total of over 230 trial participants underwent TCR sequencing, of whom some 210 received two doses of AZD1222 and 26 received two doses of the MenACWY control vaccine. Trial participants were enrolled into age subgroups of 18-55, 56-69 and 70-plus years, which contained roughly 140, 27 and 60 TCR-sequenced participants, respectively.

Concerning this clone: The specificity of this receptor is unknown. No per-base quality is available; no much larger clone lies one base away.

CDR1 KGHSH and CDR2 LQKENI are derived from the germline V gene. The CDR3 holds 16 amino acids from the cysteine to the phenylalanine. Only the CDR3 portion is preserved as DNA: 48 bases, with reading frame beginning at the first base. Trimming takes 3 bases from V and 0 bases from J, and the germline ends sit 11 bases apart. Taken with the paper, the label for time point translates to: about 28 days (+/-7) after the second vaccine dose. The sample's treatment or condition, from its label and the paper: meningococcal conjugate vaccine given as trial control. Vaccinee samples were obtained from the UK trials COV001 and COV002, which included a single-blind randomized controlled phase 2/3 trial of AZD1222 (ChAdOx1 nCoV-19) in healthy adults. Trial participant PBMC samples were collected at day 0 and day 28 after the second dose for TCRbeta chain sequencing. The full study reports these points: Conclusions about previously exposed vaccinees are limited, since just a handful of AZD1222 recipients were seropositive for SARS-CoV-2 at baseline. In the small 56-69-year group, the increase in depth fell short of significance, most likely because of low power. Reportedly, almost half of the unique spike-specific TCRs recognized epitopes lying outside the regions that are mutated in the B.1.351 and B.1.1.7 variants. Spike-specific TCR breadth and depth rose significantly after two AZD1222 doses compared with day 0 and with MenACWY recipients. Because no samples from the day 14 peak response were available, repertoires could be characterized only after the peak T cell response. The whole spike protein was spanned by vaccine-associated CD4 TCRs, and dominant responses were seen in regions 160-218 and 743-854. Participants were mostly white British and included more females than males, and it was suggested by the authors that clonal diversity may have been underestimated.

The CDR3 regions of human TCRbeta chains were analyzed by immunosequencing. The published analysis was carried out like this. Repertoire TCRs were matched against a reference library of SARS-CoV-2-specific TCRs generated with the MIRA antigen-specificity platform. Breadth was defined as the fraction of unique TCRs that were SARS-CoV-2-associated, and depth was defined as the fraction of total T cells that were SARS-CoV-2-associated. Using the MIRA data, every spike-specific TCR was mapped to the spike region that the TCR reacted to and assigned to either a CD4 or a CD8 class. Log10-transformed breadth and depth values were compared by one-way ANOVA with Sidak's multiple comparisons tests. TCRdb stores this immuneACCESS table with in-frame sequences only. Part of the clones is absent; in the studies checked, under half of the shortfall reflects unresolved V genes, and no reason is known for the rest. That table is the source of V, J and clone size, and D and trimming were worked out from the DNA. Here the sample has roughly 100,000 clones; about 89% occur a single time. The top ten constitute over 3% of the sample.

The chain is encoded by TRBV18 joined to TRBJ2-2, with no confident D gene call. Specimen: peripheral blood, collected 28 days after the second dose of the MenACWY control vaccine. The TCR was taken from an adult who received the MenACWY meningococcal vaccine as a control. In nucleotides, the sequence is TGTGCCAGCTCACCTTCCCTTAGCCCGAACACCGGGGAGCTGTTTTTT. Translation gives CASSPSLSPNTGELFF.